This T cell receptor beta chain was sequenced in a study of cytomegalovirus exposure and HLA in healthy donors. Donors likely had unrecorded immune exposures despite being nominally healthy when sampled. The PCR made use of 60 Vbeta and 13 Jbeta primers. The data were produced by immunoSEQ multiplex PCR, yet TCRdb's version contains in-frame clones alone and is incomplete. The sample has more than 95,000 clones, around 60% seen once. Study-level results: Most subjects had HLA-A and HLA-B alleles reportedly predicted accurately by TCR beta sequences. Several of the most significant clusters appeared, in a later analysis, to be linked to common viral pathogens.

Only a few counts were recorded for this clone. As yet, its antigen is unknown. In germline, CDR1 is MNHEY, CDR2 SMNVEV (reference sequence). V lost 2 bases to trimming and J lost 3 bases, with 13 bases between them. The CDR3 extends over 15 amino acids. The chain uses TRBV27 and TRBJ1-2, with D unresolved. This clonotype was sampled from a man aged 55 to 70 in good health and CMV-seronegative. Sequencing was done on a sample of PBMCs. The CDR3 region is CASSLTRLSYYGYTF. The CDR3 DNA reads TGTGCCAGCAGTTTAACCAGACTTTCCTACTATGGCTACACCTTC.